This entry is about one TCR beta chain. Its antigen is unknown. The record has no base qualities; no much larger clone is one base away. V is shortened by 2 bases, J by 6 bases, and the region joining them spans 11 bases. CDR1 and CDR2 were assigned from the germline V gene as ENHRY and SYGVKD. The CDR3 holds 13 amino acids from the cysteine to the phenylalanine. Solely the CDR3 DNA is kept, with 39 bases framed from the first base. Another Seattle source contributed samples from volunteer blood donors who had recovered from COVID-19. Whole blood was collected in K2EDTA tubes by collaborating institutions according to the institutions' own protocols. For TCRbeta analysis, collaborators shipped samples in one of three forms: frozen whole blood, isolated PBMCs, or DNA extracted from either of those sample types. The data stem from a study of blood T cell repertoires in COVID-19 (dated by TCRdb to the early 2020s). About the full investigation: Samples covering the acute and convalescent phases of COVID-19 were provided by collaborators in the United States, Italy and Spain. The material from the prospective study consisted of cDNA or gDNA derived from T cells, B-cell-depleted T cells, or PBMCs. Subjects who had been exposed to COVID-19, were actively infected with it, or had recovered from it provided the deeply sampled blood TCRbeta repertoires that made up the dataset. The repertoires were made available in a free public database intended to serve as a resource for research on the immune response to SARS-CoV-2. The samples were drawn from two sources: the first 160 participants of the ongoing ImmuneRACE study, and 950 to 1,500 subjects contributed by 6 global collaborators. Nearly every sample came with metadata listing a de-identified subject ID, COVID-19 status, age in years and sex. Where HLA class I and class II types were available, the types were taken from metadata supplied by the sample provider, not from assay-based typing.

The immunoSEQ Assay, a bias-controlled multiplex PCR, was used to amplify TCRbeta CDR3 regions from genomic DNA. The original pipeline was this. The number of nucleated cells in each sample was estimated by amplification of reference gene primers within the assay. Sequence reads were collapsed and filtered to measure the absolute abundance of every unique TCRbeta CDR3 rearrangement. For each sample, productive Simpson clonality was calculated as the square root of Simpson's diversity index over productive rearrangements. TCRdb obtained this table from immuneACCESS and retained in-frame rearrangements with V and J assigned. These tables miss some clones; where compared with another copy, unresolved V genes account for less than half of the shortfall, and the remainder is unexplained. The DNA gave D and trimming, while V, J and clone size come from that table. The table for this sample lists fewer than 200,000 clones; about four fifths of them were counted only once. The ten largest clones represent around 7.7% of the sample.

Overall study outcomes, separate from this receptor: How much clinical and demographic metadata was included differed by source and by participant, and the metadata was provided uncurated.

Sequenced material: peripheral blood. This chain joins TRBV10-3 to TRBJ2-7; the D gene cannot be resolved reliably. This TCR derives from a man aged 35-49 years who had recovered from COVID-19. The CDR3 protein sequence reads: CAISELPRGEQYF. In nucleotide form, the sequence is TGTGCCATCAGTGAGCTTCCGCGTGGCGAGCAGTACTTC.